This TCR beta chain was obtained from a study of blood T cells in healthy people across ages. With a J-beta primer mix and a sample-barcoded 5' primer, a second PCR ran roughly 6 to 11 cycles. TCRdb reanalysed the 5' RACE reads using MiXCR and keeps one entry per CDR3 protein. Of approximately 1.5 million distinct CDR3 sequences in the sample, 40% to 45% are singletons; the top ten hold around 4%. Per the germline V gene, CDR1 is ENHRY and CDR2 is SYGVKD. This CDR3 has 15 residues. Trimming shortened V by 3 bases and J by 8 bases, and 17 bases separated the two germline ends. Sequenced: blood. This sequence joins TRBV10-3 and TRBJ2-1; tentative D call: TRBD1 (5 bases). The receptor comes from a woman aged 18 to 35 in good health. CDR3 bases: TGTGCCATCAGTGAAGAGACAGTGGTTTTCCATGAGCAGTTCTTC. Amino acid sequence: CAISEETVVFHEQFF.